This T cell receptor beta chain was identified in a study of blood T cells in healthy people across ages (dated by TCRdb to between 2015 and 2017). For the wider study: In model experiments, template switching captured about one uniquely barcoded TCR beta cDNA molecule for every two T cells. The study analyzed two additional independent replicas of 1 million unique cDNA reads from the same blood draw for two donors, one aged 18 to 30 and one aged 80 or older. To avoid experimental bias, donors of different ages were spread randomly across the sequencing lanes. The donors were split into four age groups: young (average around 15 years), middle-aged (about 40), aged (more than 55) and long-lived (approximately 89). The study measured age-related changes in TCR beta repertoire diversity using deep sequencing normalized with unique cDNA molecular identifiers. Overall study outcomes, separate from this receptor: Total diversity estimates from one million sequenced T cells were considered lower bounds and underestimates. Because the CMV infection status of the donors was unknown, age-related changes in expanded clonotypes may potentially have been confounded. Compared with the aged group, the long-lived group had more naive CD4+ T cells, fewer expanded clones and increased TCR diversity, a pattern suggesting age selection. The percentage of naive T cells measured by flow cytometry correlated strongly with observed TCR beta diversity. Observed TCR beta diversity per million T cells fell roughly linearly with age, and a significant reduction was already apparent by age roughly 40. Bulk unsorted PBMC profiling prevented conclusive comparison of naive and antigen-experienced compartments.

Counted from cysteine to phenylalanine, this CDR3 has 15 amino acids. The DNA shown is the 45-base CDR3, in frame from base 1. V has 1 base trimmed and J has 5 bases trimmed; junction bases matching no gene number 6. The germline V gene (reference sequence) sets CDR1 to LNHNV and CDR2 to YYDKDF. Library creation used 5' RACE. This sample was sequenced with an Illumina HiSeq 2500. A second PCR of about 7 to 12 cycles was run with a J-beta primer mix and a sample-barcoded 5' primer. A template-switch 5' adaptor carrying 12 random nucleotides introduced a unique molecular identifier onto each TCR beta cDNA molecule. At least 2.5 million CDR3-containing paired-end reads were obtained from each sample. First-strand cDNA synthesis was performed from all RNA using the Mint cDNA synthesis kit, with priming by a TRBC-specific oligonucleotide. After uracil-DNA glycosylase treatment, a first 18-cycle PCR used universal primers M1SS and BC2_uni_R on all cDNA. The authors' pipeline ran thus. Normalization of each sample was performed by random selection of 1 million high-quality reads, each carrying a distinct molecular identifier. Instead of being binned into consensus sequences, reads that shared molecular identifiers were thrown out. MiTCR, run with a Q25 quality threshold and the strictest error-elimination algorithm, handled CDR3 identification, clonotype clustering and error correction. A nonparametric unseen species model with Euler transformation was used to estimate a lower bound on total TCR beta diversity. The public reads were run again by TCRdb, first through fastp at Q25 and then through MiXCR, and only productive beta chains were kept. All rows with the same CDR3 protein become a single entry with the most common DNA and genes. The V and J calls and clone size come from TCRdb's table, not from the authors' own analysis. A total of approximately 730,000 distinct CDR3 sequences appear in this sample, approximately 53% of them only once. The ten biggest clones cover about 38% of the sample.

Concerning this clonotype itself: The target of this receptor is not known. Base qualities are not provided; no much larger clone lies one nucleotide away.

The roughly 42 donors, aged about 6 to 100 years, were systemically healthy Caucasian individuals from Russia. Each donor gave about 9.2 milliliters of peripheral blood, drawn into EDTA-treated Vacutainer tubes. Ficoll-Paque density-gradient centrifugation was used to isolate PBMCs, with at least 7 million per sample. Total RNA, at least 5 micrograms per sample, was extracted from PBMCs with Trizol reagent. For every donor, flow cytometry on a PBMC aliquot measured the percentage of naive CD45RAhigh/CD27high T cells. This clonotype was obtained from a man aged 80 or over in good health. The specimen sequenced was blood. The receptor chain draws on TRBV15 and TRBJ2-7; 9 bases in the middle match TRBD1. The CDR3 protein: CATSRGGQGFHEQYF. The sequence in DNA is TGTGCCACCAGCAGAGGAGGACAGGGGTTCCACGAGCAGTACTTC. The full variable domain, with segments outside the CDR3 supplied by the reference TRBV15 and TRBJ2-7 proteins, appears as DAMVIQNPRYQVTQFGKPVTLSCSQTLNHNVMYWYQQKSSQAPKLLFHYYDKDFNNEADTPDNFQSRRPNTSFCFLDIRSPGLGDTAMYLCATSRGGQGFHEQYFGPGTRLTVT.